The 19 T cell receptor beta chains below were found in one sample sequenced in a study of metastatic and nonmetastatic thyroid tumors (TCRdb year 2020). Libraries came from PCR. Sequencing took place on an Illumina HiSeq 4000. TCRdb reran the public reads through fastp at Q25 and MiXCR, keeping productive beta chains. The sample table records approximately 84,000 clones; approximately 15% of these occur just once. The top ten clones comprise 3.6% of the sample. None of the patients had been given any treatment before thyroid surgery. Sample: blood. These receptors originate from a female donor with papillary thyroid cancer or a benign thyroid nodule (not recorded which). Some clones in this sample may be carry-over from other donors' samples.

This sequence joins TRBV5-1 and TRBJ1-4, with D uncertain. The CDR3 sequence is 15 residues long. Germline lookup yields CDR1 SGHRS and CDR2 YFSETQ. Between the trimmed V and J ends, which lost 0 bases and 7 bases, there was a span of 13 bases. CDR3 sequence: CASSLAGMGSEKLFF. The CDR3 DNA is TGCGCCAGCAGCTTGGCCGGGATGGGGAGTGAAAAACTGTTTTTT.

In the case of this clone: One junction end does not reproduce the germline sequence, and a read error may be involved. The rearrangement uses TRBV9 and TRBJ2-5; 10 bases map to TRBD2. Germline V gives CDR1 SGDLS, CDR2 YYNGEE. This CDR3 spans 17 amino acids. The CDR3 region is CASSVEGSGGAWETKYF. The CDR3 DNA reads as TGTGCCAGCAGCGTAGAAGGGAGCGGGGGGGCCTGGGAGACCAAGTACTTC.

Many counts were recorded for this clone. The gene calls are TRBV18 and TRBJ2-1; no reliable D call. Trimming shortened V by 3 bases and J by 7 bases, and 13 bases separated the two germline ends. This CDR3 spans 14 amino acids. Per the germline V gene, CDR1 is KGHSH and CDR2 is LQKENI. CDR3 residues: CASSPPTLGNEQFF. CDR3 DNA: TGTGCCAGCTCACCCCCGACCCTCGGGAATGAGCAGTTCTTC.

This clone was seen many times. This chain joins TRBV13 and TRBJ1-5; D is uncertain. The ends were cut back, 5 bases at V and 3 bases at J, with 5 bases in the middle. Germline CDR1 and CDR2: PRHDT and FYEKMQ (reference sequence). CDR3 length equals 12 residues. CDR3 in amino acids: CASSKSNQPQHF. CDR3 DNA: TGTGCCAGCAGCAAATCCAATCAGCCCCAGCATTTT.

On this clone itself: An end of the junction does not agree with germline; a read error may underlie this. Within the sample, other DNA sequences also encode this same CDR3. The chain combines TRBV7-2 with TRBJ2-2; D unclear. Looked up from germline, CDR1 is SGHTA and CDR2 is FQGNSA. The CDR3 runs 14 residues. CDR3 DNA sequence: TGTGCCAGCAGCTTAGGGGGTTTCACCGGTGAGCTGTTTTTT. It is translated as CASSLGGFTGELFF.

As regards this clone: One base away lies a much larger clone, so this may be a sequencing read error. The rearrangement joins TRBV20-1 to TRBJ1-2, with TRBD1 matching 7 bases. The V gene end was trimmed by 0 bases and the J gene end by 3 bases; junction bases not matched to a gene: 4. The CDR3 loop spans 14 amino acids. Per the germline V gene, CDR1 is DFQATT and CDR2 is SNEGSKA (reference sequence). CDR3 nucleotide sequence: TGCAGTGCTAGAGATAAGGGGGCGGACTATGGCTACACCTTC. Its protein is CSARDKGADYGYTF.

This clone was picked up many times. The chain carries TRBV5-1 and TRBJ1-1; tentative D call: TRBD1 (6 bases). CDR1 is SGHRS, CDR2 YFSETQ, per germline. Trimming removed 2 bases from V and 6 bases from J, with 14 bases in between. There are 14 residues in the CDR3. In DNA, the CDR3 is TGCGCCAGCAGCTTAAACGGACAGACCCCTGAAGCTTTCTTT. Protein product: CASSLNGQTPEAFF.

With respect to this clone: A read error may be the cause here, since a much bigger clone is one base away. V is TRBV11-2 and J is TRBJ2-5; 11 nucleotides agree with TRBD2. Germline-derived CDR1 and CDR2 are SGHAT and FQNNGV. This CDR3 has 18 residues. The CDR3 loop is CTSSFLAGGHTYQETQYF. The CDR3 bases are TGTACCAGCAGCTTCCTAGCGGGGGGCCATACGTACCAAGAGACCCAGTACTTC.

This clone was observed a few times. A much larger clone differs from this one at a single base, so this may be a read error. This chain connects TRBV6-1 to TRBJ2-7; TRBD2 matches at 10 bases. The junction had 13 bases not matched to a gene; V was cut back by 10 bases and J by 7 bases. Per the germline V gene, CDR1 is MNHNS and CDR2 is SASEGT. The CDR3 extends over 14 amino acids. The CDR3, as DNA: TGTGCCAACAGCCTAAGCGGGGGGGCAGGAGAGCAGTACTTC. Translating it yields CANSLSGGAGEQYF.

V usage is TRBV12-3 or TRBV12-4 and J usage is TRBJ1-3; D might be TRBD1 (6 bases). CDR3 length equals 13 residues. V lost 6 bases and J 0 bases, leaving 6 bases between the germline ends. CDR3 bases: TGTGCCAGCAGGGACAGCTCTGGAAACACCATATATTTT. Its protein is CASRDSSGNTIYF.

This clone came up many times. Other nucleotide sequences in the sample specify the same CDR3. V gene TRBV28 combines with J gene TRBJ1-1, with D tentatively TRBD1 (6 bases). V lost 4 bases to trimming and J lost 9 bases, with 12 bases between them. Germline assignment: CDR1 MDHEN and CDR2 SYDVKM. The CDR3 is 12 amino acids. This CDR3 is CASSSRGHKAFF. CDR3 in DNA: TGTGCCAGCAGTTCTAGGGGACATAAAGCTTTCTTT. Filled out from reference TRBV28 and TRBJ1-1, the complete variable domain reads DVKVTQSSRYLVKRTGEKVFLECVQDMDHENMFWYRQDPGLGLRLIYFSYDVKMKEKGDIPEGYSVSREKKERFSLILESASTNQTSMYLCASSSRGHKAFFGQGTRLTVV.

This clone has ten or more counts. The chain couples TRBV28 to TRBJ1-6; 9 nucleotides line up with TRBD1. The CDR3 runs to 16 residues. The ends lost 5 bases at V and 10 bases at J; junction bases unmatched: 12. Germline lookup yields CDR1 MDHEN and CDR2 SYDVKM. The DNA for the CDR3 is TGTGCCAGCAGTCCCCGTGGGGGACAGGGAGGCTCACCCCTCCACTTT. Its translation: CASSPRGGQGGSPLHF.

As for this clone: A much larger clone is a single base away; this may be a read error. The chain joins TRBV7-3 to TRBJ1-3; D uncertain. V dropped 5 bases and J dropped 0 bases, with 11 bases sitting between them. This CDR3 is built from 15 residues. Germline CDR1 SGHTA, CDR2 FQGTGA. The CDR3 here is CASSQEPSSGNTIYF. The CDR3 nucleotides read TGTGCCAGCAGCCAAGAACCTAGCTCTGGAAACACCATATATTTT.

This clone was recorded many times. This rearrangement joins TRBV10-3 to TRBJ2-5; the D gene is possibly TRBD1 (6 bases). V was trimmed by 4 bases and J by 0 bases, leaving 18 bases between them. Per the germline V gene, CDR1 is ENHRY and CDR2 is SYGVKD. CDR3 size: 17 residues. As DNA, the CDR3 is TGTGCCATCAGTGGGGGGCTCGCGTCGGTGAACCAAGAGACCCAGTACTTC. Its protein is CAISGGLASVNQETQYF.

In the case of this clone: A read error may produce the germline difference seen at one junction end. This chain uses TRBV20-1 with TRBJ2-1; D perhaps matches TRBD2 (5 bases). Per the germline V gene, CDR1 is DFQATT and CDR2 is SNEGSKA (reference sequence). The CDR3 length is 13 residues. The CDR3 sequence is CSASWGEYNEQFF. In DNA, the CDR3 is TGCAGTGCTAGCTGGGGAGAATACAACGAGCAGTTCTTC.

This clone was recorded at least ten times. This chain connects TRBV20-1 to TRBJ2-3; D is ambiguous. V lost 0 bases and J lost 0, with 13 bases in between. The CDR3 covers 16 residues. Germline V lookup: CDR1 DFQATT, CDR2 SNEGSKA (reference sequence). CDR3 residues: CSARDPRTPSTDTQYF. CDR3 nucleotide sequence: TGCAGTGCTAGAGATCCGCGCACACCTAGCACAGATACGCAGTATTTT.

Ten or more counts support this clone. The CDR3, as DNA: TGTGCCAGCAAGGGCTCTGGGATTGGAGCATCCGAAGCTTTCTTT. This encodes CASKGSGIGASEAFF. The gene calls are TRBV6-1 and TRBJ1-1; no clear D. Germline lookup yields CDR1 MNHNS and CDR2 SASEGT. The CDR3 length is 15 residues. Trimming left V 7 bases short and J 8 bases short, with 23 bases between.

Regarding this clone: A much larger clone lies one base from this, so it may be a read error. The chain uses TRBV4-1 and TRBJ1-1; possible D gene TRBD1, 5 bases. V was shortened by 1 base and J by 3 bases, with 12 bases between the two germline ends. Germline CDR1 is MGHRA and CDR2 is YSYEKL. The CDR3 loop spans 15 amino acids. This CDR3 reads CASSQGPGFDTEAFF. CDR3 sequence (DNA): TGCGCCAGCAGCCAAGGTCCAGGGTTTGACACTGAAGCTTTCTTT.

This clone was recorded many times. J is TRBJ2-1 and V is TRBV6-1; 7 nucleotides agree with TRBD1. V gave up 10 bases and J gave up 6 bases; unmatched junction bases: 12. Germline CDR1 MNHNS, CDR2 SASEGT. The CDR3 length is 14 residues. In DNA, the CDR3 is TGTGCCATCCAGACAGGGCAAGGGATCAATGAGCAGTTCTTC. Residues: CAIQTGQGINEQFF.